The next 11 T cell receptor beta chains were all read from a single sample in a study of T cells in Graves' hyperthyroidism and ophthalmopathy. Amplified regions were TCR beta CDR3 sequences from RNA transcripts. An initial round of RT-PCR targeting the TCR CDR3 relied on the HTBI primer set. TCRdb passed the multiplex PCR reads through MiXCR, listing each CDR3 protein once. The table shows approximately 520,000 distinct CDR3 sequences, with less than 25% occurring only once. Material for sequencing was blood. The receptors come from a man younger than 35 with Graves' hyperthyroidism.

This clonotype was observed many times. The CDR3 bases are TGTGCCAGCAGGGAGGCTACCGGGACAGGGGGCGCTAAGGCTTTCTTT. Amino acid sequence: CASREATGTGGAKAFF. The chain employs TRBV2 and TRBJ1-1, with 12 bases matching TRBD1. The CDR3 has 16 amino acids. V gave up 6 bases and J gave up 11 bases; unmatched junction bases: 16. Germline values: CDR1 SNHLY, CDR2 FYNNEI.

This clonotype was seen repeatedly, ten times or more. The CDR3 sequence: CASSYRGQFSGNTIYF. The CDR3 DNA sequence: TGTGCCAGCAGTTACCGGGGGCAGTTCTCTGGAAACACCATATATTTT. The chain recombines TRBV12-3 or TRBV12-4 with TRBJ1-3; D might be TRBD1 (6 bases). V was pared by 4 bases and J by 0 bases, with 13 bases between. The CDR3 is 16 amino acids.

This clonotype was counted ten times or more. This sequence joins TRBV12-3 or TRBV12-4 and TRBJ1-1; D is ambiguous. Trimming cost V 1 base and J 6 bases, with 15 bases left between them. The CDR3 is 15 residues long. CDR3 amino acids: CASSLDRVEDSEAFF. The CDR3 nucleotides are TGTGCCAGCAGTTTAGATCGGGTGGAGGACTCTGAAGCTTTCTTT.

The chain has TRBV10-2 and TRBJ2-2; no reliable D call. Trimming pared 8 bases from V and 4 bases from J, leaving 14 bases between. Germline CDR1 and CDR2: WSHSY and SAAADI. The CDR3 has 14 residues. CDR3: CASLSGGTTGELFF. DNA of the CDR3: TGCGCCAGCCTCTCGGGCGGAACCACCGGGGAGCTGTTTTTT.

This clonotype showed up many times. The CDR3 DNA sequence: TGCAGTGCTAGAGGGGGATCCGGCCATCAGCCCCAGCATTTT. The encoded protein is CSARGGSGHQPQHF. The chain couples TRBV20-1 to TRBJ1-5; D ambiguous. V shed 1 base and J shed 5 bases, with 12 bases lying between them. This CDR3 region has 14 residues. The germline V gene encodes CDR1 DFQATT and CDR2 SNEGSKA (reference sequence).

This clonotype has ten or more counts. V gene TRBV13 combines with J gene TRBJ2-7; TRBD1 matches 9 bases. V was clipped by 4 bases and J by 5 bases; unmatched bases: 15. The CDR3 totals 17 residues. Germline V gene data show CDR1 as PRHDT and CDR2 as FYEKMQ (reference sequence). CDR3 loop: CASSSLLSDRGRDEQYF. The CDR3 nucleotides read TGTGCCAGCAGCTCCCTTCTATCGGACAGGGGACGGGACGAGCAGTACTTC.

This chain joins TRBV2 and TRBJ2-5; TRBD1 matches 7 bases. The germline V gene has CDR1 SNHLY and CDR2 FYNNEI. The junction had 4 bases not matched to a gene; V was cut back by 6 bases and J by 3 bases. The CDR3 spans 13 residues. The chain's CDR3 is CASSGDREETQYF. The CDR3 DNA sequence: TGTGCCAGCAGCGGGGACAGAGAAGAGACCCAGTACTTC.

This clonotype was found a few times. This chain links TRBV3-1 with TRBJ2-5, with 11 nucleotides matching TRBD2. CDR3 length: 16 amino acids. The ends lost 2 bases at V and 2 bases at J; junction bases unmatched: 4. The germline CDR1 and CDR2 sequences are LGHDT and YNNKEL (reference sequence). The CDR3: CASSQPSGGPQETQYF. The CDR3 region has the DNA TGTGCCAGCAGCCAACCTAGCGGGGGGCCGCAAGAGACCCAGTACTTC.

This clonotype has at least ten counts. The chain couples TRBV20-1 to TRBJ1-1, with D possibly being TRBD1 (5 bases). Deletions cut 2 bases from V and 10 bases from J, with 14 bases between. There are 12 residues in the CDR3. Germline values: CDR1 DFQATT, CDR2 SNEGSKA (reference sequence). CDR3 sequence reads: CSARPTLGGAFF. The DNA for the CDR3 is TGCAGTGCTAGACCCACATTGGGGGGAGCTTTCTTT.

This clonotype was counted ten times or more. In DNA form, the CDR3 reads TGTGCCAGTAGTATCCAGGGGGCGCCCACTGAAGCTTTCTTT. Protein product: CASSIQGAPTEAFF. The gene calls are TRBV19 and TRBJ1-1; TRBD1 matches 8 bases. The ends lost 3 bases at V and 4 bases at J; junction bases unmatched: 4. This CDR3 is built from 14 residues. Germline CDR1 reads LNHDA; CDR2 reads SQIVND (reference sequence).

This clonotype was observed a handful of times. This chain uses TRBV6-2 or TRBV6-3 with TRBJ1-5; no reliable D call. Germline V lookup: CDR1 MNHEY, CDR2 SVGEGT. Trimming took 2 bases from V and 6 from J, leaving 11 bases between them. The CDR3 has 14 residues. The CDR3 DNA is TGTGCCAGCAGTTACGTTACAGACGGTCAGCCCCAGCATTTT. It codes for CASSYVTDGQPQHF.